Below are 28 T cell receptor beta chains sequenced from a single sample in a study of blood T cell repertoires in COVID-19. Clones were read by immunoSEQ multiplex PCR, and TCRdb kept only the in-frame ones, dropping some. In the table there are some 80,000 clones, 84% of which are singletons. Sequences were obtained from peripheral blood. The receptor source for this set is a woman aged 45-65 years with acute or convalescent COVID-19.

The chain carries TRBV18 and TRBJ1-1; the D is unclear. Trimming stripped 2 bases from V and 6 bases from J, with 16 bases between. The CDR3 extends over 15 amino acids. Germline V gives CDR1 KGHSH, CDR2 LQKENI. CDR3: CASSPRSASRAEAFF. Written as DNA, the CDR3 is TGTGCCAGCTCACCAAGATCGGCGAGTCGGGCTGAAGCTTTCTTT.

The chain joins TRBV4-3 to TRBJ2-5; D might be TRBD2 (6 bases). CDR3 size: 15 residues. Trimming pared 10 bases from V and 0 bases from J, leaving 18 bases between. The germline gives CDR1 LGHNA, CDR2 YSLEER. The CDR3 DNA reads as TGCGCCACCTCCACAGGAGGAGGGAACCAAGAGACCCAGTACTTC. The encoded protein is CATSTGGGNQETQYF.

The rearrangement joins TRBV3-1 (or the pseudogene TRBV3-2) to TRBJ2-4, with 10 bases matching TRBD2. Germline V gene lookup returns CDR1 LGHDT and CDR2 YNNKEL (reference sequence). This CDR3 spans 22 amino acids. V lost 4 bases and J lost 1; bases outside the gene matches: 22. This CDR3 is CASSLGFPMPSGGAGAKNIQYF. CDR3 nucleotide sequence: TGTGCCAGCAGCCTCGGATTCCCGATGCCCAGCGGGGGGGCGGGGGCCAAAAACATTCAGTACTTC.

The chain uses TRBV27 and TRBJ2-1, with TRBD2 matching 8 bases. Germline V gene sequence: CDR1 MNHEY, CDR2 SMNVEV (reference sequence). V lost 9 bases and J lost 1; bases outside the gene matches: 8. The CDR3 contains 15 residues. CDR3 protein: CASTERGLSYNEQFF. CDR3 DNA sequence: TGTGCCAGTACGGAGCGGGGGTTGTCCTACAATGAGCAGTTCTTC.

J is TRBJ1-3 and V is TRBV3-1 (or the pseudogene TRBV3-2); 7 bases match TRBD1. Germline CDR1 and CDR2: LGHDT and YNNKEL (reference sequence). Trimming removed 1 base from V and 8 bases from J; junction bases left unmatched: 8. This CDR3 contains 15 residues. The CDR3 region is CASSQVRGVSDTIYF. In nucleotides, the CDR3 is TGTGCCAGCAGCCAAGTCAGGGGGGTATCCGACACCATATATTTT.

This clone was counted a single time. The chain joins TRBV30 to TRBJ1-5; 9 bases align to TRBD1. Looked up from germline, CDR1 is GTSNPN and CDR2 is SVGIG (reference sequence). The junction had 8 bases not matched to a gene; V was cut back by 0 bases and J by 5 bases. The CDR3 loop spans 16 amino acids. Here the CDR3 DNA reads TGTGCCTGGAGTGTACGGGGGACAGGGTCCTATCAGCCCCAGCATTTT. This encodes CAWSVRGTGSYQPQHF.

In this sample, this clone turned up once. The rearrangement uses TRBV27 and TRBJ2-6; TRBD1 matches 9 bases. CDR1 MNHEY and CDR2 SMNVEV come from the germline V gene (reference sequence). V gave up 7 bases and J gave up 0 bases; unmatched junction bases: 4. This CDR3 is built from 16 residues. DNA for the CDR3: TGTGCCAGCACCCGGGACAGGGCCTCTGGGGCCAACGTCCTGACTTTC. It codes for CASTRDRASGANVLTF.

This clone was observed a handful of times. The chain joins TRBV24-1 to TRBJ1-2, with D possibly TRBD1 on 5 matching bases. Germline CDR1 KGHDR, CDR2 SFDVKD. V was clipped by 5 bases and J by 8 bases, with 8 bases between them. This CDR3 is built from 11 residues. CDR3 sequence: CATSGGVGYTF. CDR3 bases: TGTGCCACCAGTGGGGGGGTCGGCTACACCTTC.

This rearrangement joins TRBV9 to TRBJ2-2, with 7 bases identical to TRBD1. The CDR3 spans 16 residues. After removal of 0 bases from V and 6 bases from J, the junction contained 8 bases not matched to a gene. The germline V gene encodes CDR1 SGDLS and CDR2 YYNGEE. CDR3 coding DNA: TGTGCCAGCAGCGTAGGCTCGACAGGGAGTGCCGGGGAGCTGTTTTTT. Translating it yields CASSVGSTGSAGELFF.

The CDR3, as DNA: TGTGCCAGCAGTTCGGGGGAAGTAGCTGAAGCTTTCTTT. Its protein product is CASSSGEVAEAFF. The chain is built from TRBV7-3 and TRBJ1-1, with D possibly being TRBD1 (5 bases). The V gene's germline CDR1 is SGHTA and CDR2 FQGTGA. V lost 6 bases and J 6 bases, leaving 14 bases between the germline ends. The CDR3 is 13 amino acids.

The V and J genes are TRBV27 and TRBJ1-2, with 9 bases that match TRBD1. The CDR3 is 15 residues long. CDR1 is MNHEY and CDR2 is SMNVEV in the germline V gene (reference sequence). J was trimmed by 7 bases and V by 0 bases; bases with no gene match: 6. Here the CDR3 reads CASSLSGTGTGGYTF. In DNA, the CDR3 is TGTGCCAGCAGTTTATCGGGGACAGGGACCGGTGGCTACACCTTC.

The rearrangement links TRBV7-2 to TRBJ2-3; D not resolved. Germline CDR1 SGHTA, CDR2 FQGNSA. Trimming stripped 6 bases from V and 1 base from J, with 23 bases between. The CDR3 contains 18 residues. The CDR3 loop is CASSPSRGLALRTDTQYF. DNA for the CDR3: TGTGCCAGCAGTCCCTCCCGAGGTCTGGCGTTACGCACAGATACGCAGTATTTT.

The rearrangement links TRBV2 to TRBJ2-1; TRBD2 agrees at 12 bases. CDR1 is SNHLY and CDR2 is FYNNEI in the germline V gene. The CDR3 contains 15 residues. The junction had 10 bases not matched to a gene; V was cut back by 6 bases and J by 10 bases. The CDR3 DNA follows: TGTGCCAGCAGCGTACTAGCGGGAGGAGAGGGGGAGCAGTTCTTC. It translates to CASSVLAGGEGEQFF.

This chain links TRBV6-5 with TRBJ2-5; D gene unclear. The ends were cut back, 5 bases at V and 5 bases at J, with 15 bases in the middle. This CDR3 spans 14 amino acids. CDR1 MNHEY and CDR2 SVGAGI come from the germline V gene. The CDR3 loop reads CASSISRSHETQYF. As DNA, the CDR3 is TGTGCCAGCAGTATTAGCCGGAGTCATGAGACCCAGTACTTC.

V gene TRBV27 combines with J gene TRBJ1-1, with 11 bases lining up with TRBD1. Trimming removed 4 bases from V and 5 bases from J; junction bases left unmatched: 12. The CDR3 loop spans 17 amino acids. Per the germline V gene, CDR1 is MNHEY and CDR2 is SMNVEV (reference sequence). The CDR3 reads CASSSWTGGKGGTEAFF. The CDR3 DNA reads TGTGCCAGCAGTTCCTGGACAGGGGGCAAGGGGGGGACTGAAGCTTTCTTT.

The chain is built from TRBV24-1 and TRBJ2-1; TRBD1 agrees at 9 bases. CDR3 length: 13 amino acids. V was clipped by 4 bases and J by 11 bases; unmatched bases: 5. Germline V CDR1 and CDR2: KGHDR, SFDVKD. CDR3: CATSENRGPKQFF. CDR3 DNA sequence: TGTGCCACCAGTGAAAACAGGGGGCCAAAGCAGTTCTTC.

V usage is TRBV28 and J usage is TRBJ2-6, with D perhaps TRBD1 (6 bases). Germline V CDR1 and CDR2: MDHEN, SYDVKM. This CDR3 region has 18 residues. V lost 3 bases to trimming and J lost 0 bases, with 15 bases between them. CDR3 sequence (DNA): TGTGCCAGCAGTTTGTCGACAGGCTTAGGCTCTGGGGCCAACGTCCTGACTTTC. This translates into CASSLSTGLGSGANVLTF.

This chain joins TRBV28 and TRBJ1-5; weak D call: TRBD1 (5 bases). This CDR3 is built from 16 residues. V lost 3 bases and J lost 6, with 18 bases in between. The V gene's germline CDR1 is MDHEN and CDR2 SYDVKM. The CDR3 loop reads CASSFRGPLGIQPQHF. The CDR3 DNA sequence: TGTGCCAGCAGTTTTAGGGGCCCTTTGGGGATTCAGCCCCAGCATTTT.

CDR3 residues: CATSDPRPAGEVGGYTF. The CDR3 bases are TGTGCCACCAGTGACCCTCGTCCGGCGGGGGAGGTGGGAGGCTACACCTTC. The rearrangement uses TRBV24-1 and TRBJ1-2; D possibly corresponds to TRBD1 (5 bases). The CDR3 covers 17 residues. The germline V and J ends were trimmed by 4 bases and 8 bases, with 25 bases remaining between them. Germline V gene sequence: CDR1 KGHDR, CDR2 SFDVKD.

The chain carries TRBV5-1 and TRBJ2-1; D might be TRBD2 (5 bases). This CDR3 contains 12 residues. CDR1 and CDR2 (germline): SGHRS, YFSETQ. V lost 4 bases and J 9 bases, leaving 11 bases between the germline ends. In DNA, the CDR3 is TGCGCCAGCAGCCCCGGGGTGGGTGAGCAGTTCTTC. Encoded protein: CASSPGVGEQFF.

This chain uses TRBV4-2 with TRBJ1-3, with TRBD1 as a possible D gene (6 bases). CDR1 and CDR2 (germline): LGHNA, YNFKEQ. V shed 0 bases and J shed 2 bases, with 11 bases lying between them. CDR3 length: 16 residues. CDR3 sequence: CASSQDDGGTGNTIYF. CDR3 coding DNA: TGTGCCAGCAGCCAAGATGATGGGGGCACTGGAAACACCATATATTTT.

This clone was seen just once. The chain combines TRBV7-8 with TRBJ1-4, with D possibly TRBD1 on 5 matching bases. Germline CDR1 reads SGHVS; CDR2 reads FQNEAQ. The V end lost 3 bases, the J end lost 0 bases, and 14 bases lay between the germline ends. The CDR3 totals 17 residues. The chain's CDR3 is CASSFLGAVATNEKLFF. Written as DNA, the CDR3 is TGTGCCAGCAGCTTTTTAGGGGCAGTCGCAACTAATGAAAAACTGTTTTTT. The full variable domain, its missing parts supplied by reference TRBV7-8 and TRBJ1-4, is GAGVSQSPRYKVAKRGQDVALRCDPISGHVSLFWYQQALGQGPEFLTYFQNEAQLDKSGLPSDRFFAERPEGSVSTLKIQRTQQEDSAVYLCASSFLGAVATNEKLFFGSGTQLSVL.

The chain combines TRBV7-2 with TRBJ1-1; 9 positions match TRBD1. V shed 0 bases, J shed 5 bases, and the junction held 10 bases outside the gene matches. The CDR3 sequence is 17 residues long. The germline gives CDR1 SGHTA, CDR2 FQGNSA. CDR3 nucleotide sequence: TGTGCCAGCAGCTTAGCCCCTACGGACAGGGGTGATACTGAAGCTTTCTTT. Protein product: CASSLAPTDRGDTEAFF.

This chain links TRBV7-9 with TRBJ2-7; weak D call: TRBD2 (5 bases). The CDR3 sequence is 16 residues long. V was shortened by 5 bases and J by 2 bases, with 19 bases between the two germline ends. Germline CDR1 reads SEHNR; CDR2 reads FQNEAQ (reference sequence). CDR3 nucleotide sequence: TGTGCCAGCAGCCCCCCGGACGGAGGTGCACCCTACGAGCAGTACTTC. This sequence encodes CASSPPDGGAPYEQYF.

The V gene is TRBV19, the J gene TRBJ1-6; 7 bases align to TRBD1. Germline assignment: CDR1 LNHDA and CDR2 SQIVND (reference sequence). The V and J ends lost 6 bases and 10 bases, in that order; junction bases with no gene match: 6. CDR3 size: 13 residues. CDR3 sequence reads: CASSYRGDSPLHF. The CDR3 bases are TGTGCCAGTAGCTACAGGGGCGACTCACCCCTCCACTTT.

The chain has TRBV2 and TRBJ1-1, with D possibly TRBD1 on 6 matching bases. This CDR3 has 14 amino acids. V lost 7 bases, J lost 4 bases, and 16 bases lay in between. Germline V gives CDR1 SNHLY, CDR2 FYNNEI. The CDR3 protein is CASTATGSGTEAFF. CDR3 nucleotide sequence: TGTGCCAGCACTGCGACAGGCTCGGGCACTGAAGCTTTCTTT.

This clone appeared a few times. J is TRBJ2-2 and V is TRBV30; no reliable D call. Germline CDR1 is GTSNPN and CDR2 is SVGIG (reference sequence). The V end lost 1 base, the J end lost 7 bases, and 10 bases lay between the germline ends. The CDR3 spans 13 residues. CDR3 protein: CAWSARSGGELFF. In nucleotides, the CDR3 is TGTGCCTGGAGTGCCCGATCAGGCGGGGAGCTGTTTTTT.

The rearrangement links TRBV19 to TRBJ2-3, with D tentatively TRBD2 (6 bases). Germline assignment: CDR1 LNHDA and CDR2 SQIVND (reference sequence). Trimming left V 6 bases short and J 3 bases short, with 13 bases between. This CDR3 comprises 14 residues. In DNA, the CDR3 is TGTGCCAGTAGCCAGGAGGGCCGAACAGATACGCAGTATTTT. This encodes CASSQEGRTDTQYF.